Listed here is a single T cell receptor (beta chain). This receptor's antigen is unknown. No base quality information exists; no much larger clone differs at one position. The CDR3 has 16 amino acids, counting the end cysteine and phenylalanine. Solely the CDR3 DNA is kept, with 48 bases framed from the first base. In the germline V gene, CDR1 corresponds to MNHNS and CDR2 to SASEGT. V and J are trimmed by 4 bases and 7 bases, and the gene matches miss 16 bases of the junction. TCRbeta CDR3 regions were amplified from genomic DNA by means of the immunoSEQ Assay, a bias-controlled multiplex PCR. On the authors' methods: Nucleated cell counts per sample were estimated from amplification of reference gene primers within the assay. To quantify the absolute abundance of each unique TCRbeta CDR3 rearrangement, sequence reads were collapsed and filtered. For each sample, productive Simpson clonality was calculated by taking the square root of Simpson's diversity index across productive rearrangements. Here the immuneACCESS table is served through TCRdb, limited to in-frame sequences with V and J called. Missing clones are a known gap in these copies; in checked studies unresolved V genes cover under half, and the rest lacks a known reason. V and J calls and clone size follow that table, whereas D and trimming were derived from the DNA. The sample profile shows some 240,000 clones; 70% to 90% of them were found once. The ten largest clones take up under 8% of the sample.

The sample originates from a study of blood T cell repertoires in COVID-19 (dated by TCRdb to 2020 to 2021). For context, the study as a whole: The collaborator samples originated in the United States, Italy and Spain and spanned the acute and convalescent phases of COVID-19. HLA class I and class II types, where available, came from metadata supplied by the sample provider rather than from assay-based typing. Nearly every sample came with metadata listing a de-identified subject ID, COVID-19 status, age in years and sex. Subjects who had been exposed to COVID-19, were actively infected with it, or had recovered from it provided the deeply sampled blood TCRbeta repertoires that made up the dataset. The material from the prospective study consisted of cDNA or gDNA derived from T cells, B-cell-depleted T cells, or PBMCs. The samples were drawn from the first 160 participants of the ongoing ImmuneRACE study and from under 1,500 subjects provided by 6 global collaborators. The repertoires were released in a freely available public database intended as a resource for research on the immune response to SARS-CoV-2.

Participants in the prospective study were aged 18 to 89 years, lived in under 30 United States geographic areas, and enrolled through a virtual design. In the prospective study, cohorts were assigned on the basis of participant-reported clinical history obtained from a screening survey and a study questionnaire. Exposed participants had been in contact, within 2 weeks of entering the study, with a person who had a PCR-confirmed or clinician-diagnosed case of COVID-19. In the prospective study, mobile phlebotomists collected whole blood, serum and a nasopharyngeal or oropharyngeal swab from each participant. Additional blood draws and questionnaires over an approximately 2-month period could optionally be provided by prospective study participants. Prospective study blood samples were shipped either frozen or at room temperature before DNA extraction. Here is what the overall study found, with its caveats: How much clinical and demographic metadata was included differed by source and by participant, and the metadata was provided uncurated.

Here the chain combines TRBV6-1 and TRBJ2-7; TRBD1 aligns with 7 central bases. The source of this sequence is a woman in her 50s who had been exposed to COVID-19. Sequenced material: PBMCs or T cells enriched from blood (not recorded which). In nucleotides, the sequence is TGTGCCAGCAGTGGGGGAGACAGGGCCGGGGTGAGGGAGCAGTACTTC. This translates into CASSGGDRAGVREQYF.